The TCR beta chain under discussion was sequenced for a study of blood T cell repertoires in COVID-19. This table comes from immunoSEQ multiplex PCR, and its TCRdb copy is limited to in-frame clones, with some not included. The sample holds about 210,000 clones, 70% to 90% seen once. The V end was cut by 4 bases, the J end by 2 bases, with 18 bases between. CDR3 length: 16 amino acids. Germline V CDR1 and CDR2: MNHNS, SASEGT. The rearrangement joins TRBV6-1 to TRBJ2-7; tentative D call: TRBD1 (6 bases). This clonotype was obtained from a woman aged 70 to 79 with acute or convalescent COVID-19. Sequencing was carried out using peripheral blood. This chain's CDR3 is CASSGLGHNPPYEQYF. The CDR3 DNA follows: TGTGCCAGCAGTGGCCTGGGACATAACCCGCCCTACGAGCAGTACTTC.